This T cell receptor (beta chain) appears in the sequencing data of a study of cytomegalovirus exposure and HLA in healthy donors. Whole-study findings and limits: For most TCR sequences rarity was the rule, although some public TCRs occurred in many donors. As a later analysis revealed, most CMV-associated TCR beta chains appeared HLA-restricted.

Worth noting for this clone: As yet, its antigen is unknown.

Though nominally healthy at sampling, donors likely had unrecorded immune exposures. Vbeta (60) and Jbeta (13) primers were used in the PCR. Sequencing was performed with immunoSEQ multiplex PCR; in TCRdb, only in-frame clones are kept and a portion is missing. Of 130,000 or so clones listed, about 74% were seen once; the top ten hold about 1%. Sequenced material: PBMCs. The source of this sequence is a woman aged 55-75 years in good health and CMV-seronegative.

CDR3 amino acids: CASSTHTSVETQYF. CDR3 DNA sequence: TGCGCCAGCAGCACCCACACTAGCGTAGAGACCCAGTACTTC. The V call is TRBV5-1, the J call TRBJ2-5; 7 positions agree with TRBD2. CDR1 and CDR2 (germline): SGHRS, YFSETQ. V lost 4 bases to trimming and J lost 4 bases; unmatched junction nucleotides: 7. The CDR3 totals 14 residues.